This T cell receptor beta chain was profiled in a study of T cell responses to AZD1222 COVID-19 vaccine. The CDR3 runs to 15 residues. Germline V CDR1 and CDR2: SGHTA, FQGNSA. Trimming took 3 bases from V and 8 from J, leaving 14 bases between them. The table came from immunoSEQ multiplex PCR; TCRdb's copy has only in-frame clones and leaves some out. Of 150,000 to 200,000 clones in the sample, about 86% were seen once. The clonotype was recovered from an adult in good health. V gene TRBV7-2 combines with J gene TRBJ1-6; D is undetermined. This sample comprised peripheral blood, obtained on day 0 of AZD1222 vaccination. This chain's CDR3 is CASSFETLLDSPLHF. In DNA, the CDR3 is TGTGCCAGCAGCTTCGAGACCCTTCTTGATTCACCCCTCCACTTT.